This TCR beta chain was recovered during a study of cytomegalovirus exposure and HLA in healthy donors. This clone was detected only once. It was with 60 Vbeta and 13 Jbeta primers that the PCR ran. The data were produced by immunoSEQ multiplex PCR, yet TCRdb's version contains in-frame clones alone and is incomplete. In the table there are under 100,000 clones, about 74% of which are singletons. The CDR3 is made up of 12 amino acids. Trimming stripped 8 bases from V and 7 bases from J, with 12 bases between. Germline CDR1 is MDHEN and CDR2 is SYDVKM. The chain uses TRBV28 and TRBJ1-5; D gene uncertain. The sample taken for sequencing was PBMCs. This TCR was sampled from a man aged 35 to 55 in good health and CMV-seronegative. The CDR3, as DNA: TGTGCCAGCTCCTCAGTTGGCCAGCCCCAGCATTTT. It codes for CASSSVGQPQHF.